The present T cell receptor (beta chain) was sequenced within a study of T cell responses to AZD1222 COVID-19 vaccine. At the level of the study: Pooled samples include second doses given at about 4 or 12 weeks.

Clones were sequenced by immunoSEQ multiplex PCR, and TCRdb holds only the in-frame ones, with some missing. The sample shows over 130,000 clones, 70% to 90% of them seen only once. V lost 4 bases, J lost 8 bases, and 12 bases stayed unmatched. The germline gives CDR1 LGHDT, CDR2 YNNKEL (reference sequence). The length of the CDR3 is 16 residues. The sample in question was peripheral blood, obtained on day 0 of AZD1222 vaccination. The TCR originated in an adult in good health. The rearrangement joins TRBV3-1 (or the pseudogene TRBV3-2) to TRBJ2-3, with TRBD2 identical over 10 bases. CDR3 loop: CASSLAGGPTRGTQYF. In nucleotides, the CDR3 is TGTGCCAGCAGCCTAGCGGGGGGCCCCACCAGAGGTACGCAGTATTTT.